What follows are 11 T cell receptor beta chains derived from one specimen sequenced in a study of cytomegalovirus exposure and HLA in healthy donors (dated by TCRdb to 2016 to 2017). Receptor amplification or capture employed the immunoSEQ multiplex PCR assay. For the multiplex PCR, a mixture combining 60 forward primers for TCR Vbeta segments and 13 reverse primers for TCR Jbeta segments was used. This immuneACCESS table, as held by TCRdb, lists in-frame sequences with V and J called but not all clones. Of the missing ones, under half trace to an unresolved V gene in checked studies; the others have no known cause. This sample is represented by fewer than 150,000 clones; roughly 76% of them were singletons. Clones ranked in the top ten supply more than 15% of the sample. Sequenced material: PBMCs. Receptors originate from a man aged 45-65 years in good health and CMV-seropositive.

This clone was picked up a small number of times. This chain links TRBV21-1 with TRBJ1-1; the D segment call TRBD1 is taken from the table without a DNA check. TRBV21-1 is a pseudogene segment. The CDR3 runs to 13 residues. The CDR3 nucleotides are TGTGCCGGCGAGCAGGGGGCGAACACTGAAGCTTTCTTT. Translated: CAGEQGANTEAFF.

The rearrangement uses TRBV18 and TRBJ2-5, with 11 bases fitting TRBD2. The CDR3 runs to 20 residues. Per germline, CDR1 KGHSH and CDR2 LQKENI. V was clipped by 0 bases and J by 2 bases; unmatched bases: 14. CDR3 sequence (DNA): TGTGCCAGCTCACCACCTAGCGGGACTAGCGGAATAGGGCGACAAGAGACCCAGTACTTC. As protein: CASSPPSGTSGIGRQETQYF.

The count of this clone is one. CDR3 sequence: CASSLGRGNTIYF. DNA of the CDR3: TGTGCCAGCAGCTTAGGTAGAGGAAACACCATATATTTT. The chain links TRBV13 to TRBJ1-3, with no clear D. Trimming removed 0 bases from V and 4 bases from J, with 4 bases in between. Germline lookup yields CDR1 PRHDT and CDR2 FYEKMQ (reference sequence). The CDR3 extends over 13 amino acids.

J is TRBJ1-5 and V is TRBV6-1; a possible D gene is TRBD1 (5 bases). This CDR3 has 16 residues. V lost 4 bases and J 2 bases, leaving 15 bases between the germline ends. CDR1 is MNHNS, CDR2 SASEGT, per germline. The CDR3 region has the DNA TGTGCCAGCAGTGTACGCGGGGCCGGTGGCAATCAGCCCCAGCATTTT. Its translation is CASSVRGAGGNQPQHF.

The chain combines TRBV7-6 with TRBJ1-2; unclear D gene. The CDR3 consists of 15 residues. Germline V gene sequence: CDR1 SGHVS, CDR2 FNYEAQ. The V end was cut by 0 bases, the J end by 8 bases, with 16 bases between. Here the CDR3 DNA reads TGTGCCAGCAGCTTAGCTCCCGACGAGGGCAGCGGCTACACCTTC. It yields the protein CASSLAPDEGSGYTF. Together with reference TRBV7-6 and TRBJ1-2, the CDR3 gives the full variable domain: GAGVSQSPRYKVTKRGQDVALRCDPISGHVSLYWYRQALGQGPEFLTYFNYEAQQDKSGLPNDRFSAERPEGSISTLTIQRTEQRDSAMYRCASSLAPDEGSGYTFGSGTRLTVV.

V is TRBV4-2 and J is TRBJ2-3; TRBD2 agrees at 8 bases. After removal of 0 bases from V and 0 bases from J, the junction contained 5 bases not matched to a gene. The CDR3 contains 17 residues. From germline, CDR1 is LGHNA and CDR2 YNFKEQ. CDR3 nucleotide sequence: TGTGCCAGCAGCCAAGATATCGCTAGCGGGAGCACAGATACGCAGTATTTT. Translating gives CASSQDIASGSTDTQYF.

The V call is TRBV6-5, the J call TRBJ2-5; 9 bases map to TRBD1. In germline, CDR1 is MNHEY, CDR2 SVGAGI. The CDR3 is made up of 12 amino acids. Trimming took 6 bases from V and 4 from J; bases not matched to a gene: 0. CDR3 DNA: TGTGCCAGCAGGGACAGGGGAGAGACCCAGTACTTC. Translating gives CASRDRGETQYF.

The V call is TRBV5-6, the J call TRBJ2-5, with 11 positions matching TRBD1. CDR1 is SGHDT and CDR2 is YYEEEE in the germline V gene. CDR3 length equals 13 residues. Unmatched junction bases numbered 6, after V lost 7 bases and J lost 7 bases. The CDR3 DNA follows: TGTGCCAGCGGACAGGGGGCTAGCGGGACCCAGTACTTC. This encodes CASGQGASGTQYF. The whole variable domain, remainder taken from reference TRBV5-6 and TRBJ2-5, is DAGVTQSPTHLIKTRGQQVTLRCSPKSGHDTVSWYQQALGQGPQFIFQYYEEEERQRGNFPDRFSGHQFPNYSSELNVNALLLGDSALYLCASGQGASGTQYFGPGTRLLVL.

This clone appeared a few times. This sequence joins TRBV19 and TRBJ1-6; D is unclear. Trimming stripped 5 bases from V and 5 bases from J, with 7 bases between. Looked up from germline, CDR1 is LNHDA and CDR2 is SQIVND (reference sequence). The CDR3 loop spans 13 amino acids. CDR3 residues: CASSARNNSPLHF. Here the CDR3 DNA reads TGTGCCAGTAGTGCCAGAAATAATTCACCCCTCCACTTT.

The chain couples TRBV14 to TRBJ2-5; D call uncertain. The CDR3 spans 11 residues. Deletions cut 4 bases from V and 5 bases from J, with 5 bases between. CDR1 is SGHDN and CDR2 is FVKESK in the germline V gene. In DNA form, the CDR3 reads TGTGCCAGCAGCCGTTCGGAGACCCAGTACTTC. This encodes CASSRSETQYF.

The genes are TRBV7-9 and TRBJ2-3; 12 nucleotides match TRBD1. The germline CDR1 and CDR2 sequences are SEHNR and FQNEAQ (reference sequence). The CDR3 has 16 residues. Trimming cost V 2 bases and J 3 bases; bases outside gene matches: 3. The CDR3 DNA follows: TGTGCCAGCAGCTTATGGGGACAGGGGGCTACAGATACGCAGTATTTT. It is translated as CASSLWGQGATDTQYF.